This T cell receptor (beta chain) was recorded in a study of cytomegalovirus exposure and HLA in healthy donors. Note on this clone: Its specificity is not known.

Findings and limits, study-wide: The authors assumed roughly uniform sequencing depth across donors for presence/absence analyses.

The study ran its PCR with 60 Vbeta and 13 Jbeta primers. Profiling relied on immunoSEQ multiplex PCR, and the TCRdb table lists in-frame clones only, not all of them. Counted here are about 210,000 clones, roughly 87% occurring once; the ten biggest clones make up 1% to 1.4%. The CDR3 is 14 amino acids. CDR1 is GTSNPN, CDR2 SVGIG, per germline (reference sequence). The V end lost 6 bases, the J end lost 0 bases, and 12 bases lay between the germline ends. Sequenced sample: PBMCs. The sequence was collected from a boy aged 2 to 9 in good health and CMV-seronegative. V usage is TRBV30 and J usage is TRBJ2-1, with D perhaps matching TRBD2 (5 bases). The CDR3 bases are TGTGCCTGCGCGGGTGAGACCTCCTACAATGAGCAGTTCTTC. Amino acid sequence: CACAGETSYNEQFF.